The 9 T cell receptor beta chains listed next were all sequenced from one sample in a study of blood T cell repertoires in COVID-19. TCRdb's table, derived via immunoSEQ multiplex PCR, lists solely in-frame clones and lacks some. Among roughly 150,000 clones listed, roughly 84% were seen once. The sequenced sample consisted of PBMCs or T cells enriched from blood (not recorded which). Receptors originate from an older man who had been exposed to COVID-19.

This clone was observed a few times. The gene calls are TRBV5-8 and TRBJ2-5, with D possibly TRBD2 on 5 matching bases. This CDR3 has 13 residues. The germline V gene has CDR1 SGHTS and CDR2 YDEGEE. Trimming pared 6 bases from V and 1 base from J, leaving 10 bases between. CDR3 loop: CASTLGSQETQYF. The CDR3 coding sequence is TGTGCCAGCACATTAGGGAGCCAAGAGACCCAGTACTTC. Full variable domain (rest looked up from reference TRBV5-8 and TRBJ2-5): EAGVTQSPTHLIKTRGQQATLRCSPISGHTSVYWYQQALGLGLQFLLWYDEGEERNRGNFPPRFSGRQFPNYSSELNVNALELEDSALYLCASTLGSQETQYFGPGTRLLVL.

This chain's CDR3 is CASSQNTQQPQHF. The CDR3 nucleotides read TGTGCCAGCAGCCAGAACACGCAACAGCCCCAGCATTTT. The rearrangement uses TRBV7-2 and TRBJ1-5, with D hard to call. V was shortened by 5 bases and J by 7 bases, with 12 bases between the two germline ends. The CDR3 contains 13 residues. Germline CDR1 reads SGHTA; CDR2 reads FQGNSA.

A single count supports this clone. This chain connects TRBV7-8 to TRBJ2-7, with 8 nucleotides matching TRBD2. The CDR3 length is 14 residues. Germline trimming cut 5 bases from V and 2 bases from J; bases unmatched to any gene: 5. Germline lookup yields CDR1 SGHVS and CDR2 FQNEAQ. This chain's CDR3 is CASSPGGQTYEQYF. CDR3 bases: TGTGCCAGCAGCCCGGGGGGGCAGACCTACGAGCAGTACTTC.

The chain is built from TRBV12-3 or TRBV12-4 and TRBJ2-5, with D possibly being TRBD2 (6 bases). Deletions cut 2 bases from V and 7 bases from J, with 11 bases between. The CDR3 length is 13 residues. The CDR3 sequence: CASSLLAGGTQYF. For the CDR3, the DNA is TGTGCCAGCAGTTTACTAGCCGGGGGGACCCAGTACTTC.

The rearrangement uses TRBV7-2 and TRBJ2-1; TRBD1 is a possible D gene (6 bases). Germline-derived CDR1 and CDR2 are SGHTA and FQGNSA. The CDR3 length is 14 residues. Trimming stripped 0 bases from V and 8 bases from J, with 11 bases between. CDR3 coding DNA: TGTGCCAGCAGCTTAGCACAGGGTATCTATGAGCAGTTCTTC. It specifies CASSLAQGIYEQFF.

The chain links TRBV19 to TRBJ2-3; 14 bases fit TRBD2. After removal of 4 bases from V and 6 bases from J, the junction contained 6 bases not matched to a gene. Germline lookup yields CDR1 LNHDA and CDR2 SQIVND (reference sequence). This CDR3 has 16 amino acids. The CDR3 DNA follows: TGTGCCAGTAGTAAGGGACTAGCGGGAGACAGGGATACGCAGTATTTT. It encodes CASSKGLAGDRDTQYF.

The V gene is TRBV7-3, the J gene TRBJ1-3, with D tentatively TRBD1 (5 bases). The germline V and J ends were trimmed by 5 bases and 0 bases, with 11 bases remaining between them. This CDR3 comprises 15 residues. Germline CDR1 SGHTA, CDR2 FQGTGA. CDR3 protein: CASSISGGSGNTIYF. In DNA form, the CDR3 reads TGTGCCAGCAGCATAAGCGGGGGCTCTGGAAACACCATATATTTT.

The chain recombines TRBV6-5 with TRBJ2-7, with TRBD1 as a possible D gene (5 bases). Matching the DNA end better, TRBJ2-5 makes the J call doubtful. The CDR3 runs to 12 residues. Germline values: CDR1 MNHEY, CDR2 SVGAGI. Written as DNA, the CDR3 is TGTGCCAGCAACGACAGTCAAGAGACCCAGTACTTC. Encoded protein: CASNDSQETQYF.

The V call is TRBV5-1, the J call TRBJ2-7, with D possibly being TRBD1 (6 bases). Germline V gene sequence: CDR1 SGHRS, CDR2 YFSETQ. The CDR3 contains 16 residues. Trimming removed 0 bases from V and 0 bases from J, with 13 bases in between. DNA of the CDR3: TGCGCCAGCAGCTTGGGGTCCCAGGGGAGCTCCTACGAGCAGTACTTC. Its protein product is CASSLGSQGSSYEQYF.